A single sample gave rise to the 27 T cell receptor beta chains below, sequenced in a study of blood T cells in healthy people across ages. A sample-barcoded 5' primer and a J-beta primer mix were used in a second PCR of roughly 7 to 12 cycles. TCRdb passed the 5' RACE reads through MiXCR, listing each CDR3 protein once. The repertoire includes around 670,000 distinct CDR3 sequences, approximately 30% of them detected once, and around 14% sits in the top ten. Sequencing was performed on blood. The receptors originated from a woman aged 80 or over in good health.

The table lists this clonotype with a few counts. This sequence joins TRBV5-1 and TRBJ2-5, with 14 bases fitting TRBD2. CDR1 and CDR2 from the germline V gene are SGHRS and YFSETQ. The V and J ends lost 4 bases and 1 base, in that order; junction bases with no gene match: 6. The CDR3 has 17 amino acids. CDR3 region: CASSQGLAGGPQETQYF. CDR3 coding DNA: TGCGCCAGCAGCCAAGGACTAGCGGGGGGTCCCCAAGAGACCCAGTACTTC.

This clonotype was seen many times. V is TRBV12-3 or TRBV12-4 and J is TRBJ1-5, with D possibly matching TRBD1 (6 bases). V lost 1 base, J lost 3 bases, and 13 bases lay in between. The CDR3 contains 16 residues. The CDR3 is CASSLGPQGINQPQHF. In nucleotides, the CDR3 is TGTGCCAGCAGTTTAGGTCCACAGGGCATCAATCAGCCCCAGCATTTT.

This clonotype was counted between two and nine times. This chain links TRBV16 with TRBJ1-5, with D maybe TRBD1 (5 bases). The CDR3 spans 17 residues. Germline CDR1 and CDR2: KGHSY and FQNENV. The V gene lost 4 bases and the J gene lost 4 bases, with 20 bases spanning the gap. The CDR3 is CASSLLTSGVGNQPQHF. CDR3 DNA sequence: TGTGCCAGCAGCCTTTTAACGTCGGGGGTAGGGAATCAGCCCCAGCATTTT.

As concerns this clonotype: This clone may be a read error of a much larger clone one base away. The chain recombines TRBV19 with TRBJ1-2; weak D call: TRBD1 (5 bases). This CDR3 contains 13 residues. V was shortened by 8 bases and J by 9 bases, with 19 bases between the two germline ends. Germline V CDR1 and CDR2: LNHDA, SQIVND (reference sequence). As DNA, the CDR3 is TGTGCCAGTGGCATACATGGGACGGGTAGCTACACCTTC. As protein: CASGIHGTGSYTF. Complete variable domain (other parts from reference TRBV19 and TRBJ1-2): DGGITQSPKYLFRKEGQNVTLSCEQNLNHDAMYWYRQDPGQGLRLIYYSQIVNDFQKGDIAEGYSVSREKKESFPLTVTSAQKNPTAFYLCASGIHGTGSYTFGSGTRLTVV.

There are many counts of this clonotype. The chain joins TRBV30 to TRBJ2-7; 8 bases map to TRBD1. There are 13 residues in the CDR3. Germline CDR1 is GTSNPN and CDR2 is SVGIG (reference sequence). The V and J ends lost 2 bases and 6 bases, in that order; junction bases with no gene match: 6. In DNA, the CDR3 is TGTGCCTGGAGTTGGTCAGGGGGCGTCGAGCAGTACTTC. Encoded protein: CAWSWSGGVEQYF.

Remarks on this clonotype: A much larger clonotype is one base distant, so this may be a read error. The chain recombines TRBV6-2 or TRBV6-3 with TRBJ2-1; D is unclear. The CDR3 has 11 residues. The V end lost 10 bases, the J end lost 7 bases, and 11 bases lay between the germline ends. From germline, CDR1 is MNHEY and CDR2 SVGEGT. CDR3 in amino acids: CATHFWNEQFF. CDR3 nucleotide sequence: TGTGCCACCCACTTCTGGAATGAGCAGTTCTTC.

This clonotype showed up many times. This chain joins TRBV3-1 and TRBJ2-5, with 8 positions matching TRBD1. Unmatched junction bases numbered 17, after V lost 7 bases and J lost 4 bases. Looked up from germline, CDR1 is LGHDT and CDR2 is YNNKEL (reference sequence). The CDR3 runs 17 residues. The CDR3 spells CASTFKRNRGVRETQYF. Here the CDR3 DNA reads TGTGCCAGCACCTTTAAGAGGAACAGGGGGGTTAGAGAGACCCAGTACTTC.

The V call is TRBV7-9, the J call TRBJ1-2; unclear D gene. This CDR3 region has 11 residues. Germline CDR1 is SEHNR and CDR2 is FQNEAQ (reference sequence). With 1 base removed from V and 8 bases from J, the gap between germline ends came to 5 bases. This CDR3 is CASSLGLGYTF. The CDR3 nucleotides read TGTGCCAGCAGCTTAGGGTTGGGCTACACCTTC.

The table lists this clonotype with a few counts. The genes are TRBV11-2 and TRBJ2-1, with D possibly TRBD1 on 5 matching bases. The germline V and J ends were trimmed by 2 bases and 7 bases, with 18 bases remaining between them. This CDR3 contains 16 residues. The germline V gene has CDR1 SGHAT and CDR2 FQNNGV. The CDR3 spells CASSLRGQGTWNEQFF. Written as DNA, the CDR3 is TGTGCCAGCAGCTTAAGGGGTCAGGGAACTTGGAATGAGCAGTTCTTC.

Many counts were recorded for this clonotype. V and J are TRBV10-3 and TRBJ2-1; no firm D call. CDR1 and CDR2 from the germline V gene are ENHRY and SYGVKD. V was trimmed by 8 bases and J by 6 bases, leaving 14 bases between them. The CDR3 extends over 13 amino acids. The CDR3 protein is CAIAPSNRNEQFF. DNA for the CDR3: TGTGCCATCGCCCCTAGTAACCGCAATGAGCAGTTCTTC.

This clonotype appeared many times. The gene calls are TRBV20-1 and TRBJ1-1, with D unresolved. Germline CDR1 DFQATT, CDR2 SNEGSKA (reference sequence). This CDR3 region has 13 residues. Between the trimmed V and J ends, which lost 0 bases and 1 base, there was a span of 6 bases. Written as DNA, the CDR3 is TGCAGTGCTAGAGATGTGTGGAACACTGAAGCTTTCTTT. As protein: CSARDVWNTEAFF.

This clonotype was recorded many times. The chain employs TRBV20-1 and TRBJ2-1; TRBD1 aligns across 10 bases. Looked up from germline, CDR1 is DFQATT and CDR2 is SNEGSKA (reference sequence). The CDR3 totals 17 residues. The ends lost 6 bases at V and 4 bases at J; junction bases unmatched: 15. CDR3 DNA: TGCAGTGCCCAAGGGACAGGGGCCCCCGGGGGGTACAATGAGCAGTTCTTC. The encoded protein is CSAQGTGAPGGYNEQFF.

Note on this clonotype: This could be a read error, since a much larger clone is one nucleotide away. V gene TRBV20-1 combines with J gene TRBJ2-7; tentative D call: TRBD1 (5 bases). Germline CDR1 is DFQATT and CDR2 is SNEGSKA (reference sequence). There are 14 residues in the CDR3. Deletions cut 0 bases from V and 9 bases from J, with 18 bases between. In DNA form, the CDR3 reads TGCAGTGCTAGAGATTGGGTAGAAGGGGCCCCGCAGTACTTC. Its translation: CSARDWVEGAPQYF.

V usage is TRBV7-2 and J usage is TRBJ2-5, with TRBD1 as a possible D gene (5 bases). CDR3 length: 16 amino acids. Trimming cost V 1 base and J 11 bases, with 23 bases left between them. Germline assignment: CDR1 SGHTA and CDR2 FQGNSA. DNA for the CDR3: TGTGCCAGCAGCTTAGGGATTGGGGCAGTTGACAATGAGCAGTACTTC. Translated, it gives CASSLGIGAVDNEQYF. Using reference TRBV7-2 and TRBJ2-5 for the parts outside the CDR3, the full variable domain is GAGVSQSPSNKVTEKGKDVELRCDPISGHTALYWYRQSLGQGLEFLIYFQGNSAPDKSGLPSDRFSAERTGGSVSTLTIQRTQQEDSAVYLCASSLGIGAVDNEQYFGPGTRLLVL.

The V call is TRBV20-1, the J call TRBJ1-1; a weak D match, TRBD1 (5 bases). This CDR3 is 13 amino acids long. Trimming left V 4 bases short and J 2 bases short, with 11 bases between. Per germline, CDR1 DFQATT and CDR2 SNEGSKA (reference sequence). CDR3 nucleotides: TGCAGTGCTACGCGGACACTAAACACTGAAGCTTTCTTT. Translating it yields CSATRTLNTEAFF.

This clonotype was seen only a few times. A single base separates this from a much larger clone, so it may be a read error. The J gene is TRBJ2-7, the V gene TRBV7-2; the D gene is possibly TRBD2 (6 bases). Germline CDR1 is SGHTA and CDR2 is FQGNSA. V gave up 5 bases and J gave up 2 bases, with 16 bases separating them. This CDR3 comprises 15 residues. CDR3 residues: CASSRRRGPPYEQYF. For the CDR3, the DNA is TGTGCCAGCAGCCGGCGGAGGGGACCCCCCTACGAGCAGTACTTC.

In its sample, this clonotype was seen many times. The J gene is TRBJ2-5, the V gene TRBV29-1, with unresolved D. Germline CDR1 reads SQVTM; CDR2 reads ANQGSEA. The germline V and J ends were trimmed by 0 bases and 7 bases, with 3 bases remaining between them. The CDR3 loop spans 10 amino acids. CDR3 loop: CSVEEGTQYF. In DNA, the CDR3 is TGCAGCGTTGAAGAGGGGACCCAGTACTTC.

This clonotype was recorded many times. The chain is built from TRBV7-6 and TRBJ2-7; the match to TRBD1 covers 9 bases. V lost 5 bases to trimming and J lost 7 bases; unmatched junction nucleotides: 12. The CDR3 length is 15 residues. The germline V gene has CDR1 SGHVS and CDR2 FNYEAQ. The CDR3 DNA follows: TGTGCCAGCAGCCCAGGACGGGACAGGGCTAGGGAGCAGTACTTC. It codes for CASSPGRDRAREQYF.

This sequence joins TRBV7-9 and TRBJ2-1; D uncertain. V was trimmed by 1 base and J by 5 bases, leaving 15 bases between them. The CDR3 is 16 residues long. Germline V lookup: CDR1 SEHNR, CDR2 FQNEAQ (reference sequence). The CDR3 loop is CASSLVVGSGNNEQFF. CDR3 sequence (DNA): TGTGCCAGCAGCTTAGTGGTGGGGTCAGGAAACAATGAGCAGTTCTTC.

DNA for the CDR3: TGTGCCAGCAGCGCGACGTGGTGGGGGAACACCGGGGAGCTGTTTTTT. Protein: CASSATWWGNTGELFF. This chain connects TRBV9 to TRBJ2-2, with D hard to call. Germline V gene data show CDR1 as SGDLS and CDR2 as YYNGEE. V was shortened by 3 bases and J by 1 base, with 13 bases between the two germline ends. This CDR3 is built from 16 residues. Using reference TRBV9 and TRBJ2-2 for the parts outside the CDR3, the full variable domain is DSGVTQTPKHLITATGQRVTLRCSPRSGDLSVYWYQQSLDQGLQFLIQYYNGEERAKGNILERFSAQQFPDLHSELNLSSLELGDSALYFCASSATWWGNTGELFFGEGSRLTVL.

This clonotype was observed many times. The rearrangement uses TRBV5-8 and TRBJ2-4; tentative D call: TRBD2 (5 bases). Germline loops: CDR1 SGHTS, CDR2 YDEGEE. Deletions cut 5 bases from V and 0 bases from J, with 9 bases between. The CDR3 loop spans 14 amino acids. CDR3 residues: CASSSGLAKNIQYF. As DNA, the CDR3 is TGTGCCAGCAGTTCCGGACTAGCCAAAAACATTCAGTACTTC.

This clonotype was seen a few times. The genes are TRBV10-3 and TRBJ2-2, with D perhaps being TRBD1 or TRBD2 (5 bases each). The CDR3 is made up of 14 amino acids. Germline loops: CDR1 ENHRY, CDR2 SYGVKD. V lost 3 bases to trimming and J lost 4 bases, with 9 bases between them. The CDR3 loop is CAISEVGVTGELFF. CDR3 sequence (DNA): TGTGCCATCAGTGAAGTGGGGGTCACCGGGGAGCTGTTTTTT.

This clonotype was seen at least ten times. The genes are TRBV29-1 and TRBJ2-3; D is undetermined. Trimming took 2 bases from V and 3 from J, leaving 12 bases between them. Germline loops: CDR1 SQVTM, CDR2 ANQGSEA. The CDR3 spans 14 residues. The CDR3 protein is CSVEKDPGTDTQYF. CDR3 DNA: TGCAGCGTTGAAAAGGACCCTGGGACAGATACGCAGTATTTT.

The CDR3 DNA sequence: TGTGCCAGCAGGATAACTACAGGGTCGACTAATGAAAAACTGTTTTTT. Translated, it gives CASRITTGSTNEKLFF. The chain couples TRBV7-2 to TRBJ1-4; TRBD1 might be the D (6 bases). V was pared by 6 bases and J by 2 bases, with 16 bases between. Germline values: CDR1 SGHTA, CDR2 FQGNSA. This CDR3 has 16 residues.

There are many counts of this clonotype. The rearrangement uses TRBV7-2 and TRBJ1-2, with D tentatively TRBD1 (6 bases). The length of the CDR3 is 14 residues. V was trimmed by 5 bases and J by 4 bases, leaving 14 bases between them. Looked up from germline, CDR1 is SGHTA and CDR2 is FQGNSA. CDR3: CASSPGQSSYGYTF. The CDR3 nucleotides are TGTGCCAGCAGCCCGGGACAATCGTCCTATGGCTACACCTTC. The complete variable domain, with remaining parts taken from reference TRBV7-2 and TRBJ1-2, reads GAGVSQSPSNKVTEKGKDVELRCDPISGHTALYWYRQSLGQGLEFLIYFQGNSAPDKSGLPSDRFSAERTGGSVSTLTIQRTQQEDSAVYLCASSPGQSSYGYTFGSGTRLTVV.

This clonotype was seen ten or more times. The chain recombines TRBV29-1 with TRBJ1-2; no firm D call. Trimming took off 6 bases at V and 4 bases at J, with 15 bases between the two ends. This CDR3 comprises 13 residues. Germline values: CDR1 SQVTM, CDR2 ANQGSEA. CDR3 nucleotides: TGCAGCGTAACTGGGTTACGGGTCTATGGCTACACCTTC. Its protein product is CSVTGLRVYGYTF.

This clonotype occurred a few times. The chain joins TRBV5-1 to TRBJ1-1; the D gene is possibly TRBD1 (5 bases). V was cut by 4 bases and J by 1 base, with 23 bases left in between. From germline, CDR1 is SGHRS and CDR2 YFSETQ. The CDR3 spans 18 residues. CDR3 region: CASSASRDGGGRNTEAFF. Here the CDR3 DNA reads TGCGCCAGCAGCGCATCCCGGGACGGCGGTGGGAGGAACACTGAAGCTTTCTTT.